This T cell receptor beta chain is from a study of cytomegalovirus exposure and HLA in healthy donors (dated by TCRdb to about 2017). As for the study more broadly: An earlier analysis of 587 of the donors reported 250 to 350 Gb of sequence data and around 120 million unique TCR beta sequences obtained from approximately 180 million T cells. An early release that covered about 600 HLA-typed donors contained approximately 320 gigabases of sequencing data and 65 million to 100 million unique TCR sequences. Every discovery cohort repertoire had been produced on one sequencing platform. A later genetic analysis took genome-wide SNP genotypes for about three fifths of the 666 donors and used that subset as a discovery cohort. Rather than drawing on any new phenotypic data, the later analysis identified candidate immune exposures from TCR beta sequences and the way those sequences occurred across donors. Among over 350 genotyped donors of the cohort, an average of approximately 250,000 unique TCR beta nucleotide sequences were sequenced per donor, 15% to 20% of them non-productive. In an earlier analysis of 500 to 650 of the donors, high-throughput TCR beta sequencing was used to judge whether each TCR beta V gene segment behaved as functional or pseudogenic. Along with the 666-subject first cohort, a separate validation cohort of 120 different subjects was used. The study used immunosequencing to profile the T cell repertoires of several hundred subjects and linked those repertoires to cytomegalovirus serostatus. Because of strong linkage in the cohort, roughly five DR-DQ haplotypes were treated as single units for association and clustering. Donor age, sex, ethnicity and CMV serostatus were collected together with the repertoire data. In a later analysis, previously published TCR beta repertoires from 670 or so donors were re-analyzed and high-resolution HLA genotyping was added so that TCR occurrence patterns could be studied. Of the approximately 370 genotyped donors, 81% were placed in the genetic ancestry cluster associated with self-reported Caucasian donors. Class I and class II HLA loci were covered by the typing at four-digit resolution. The study was designed to test whether signatures of past pathogen exposure could be identified by cataloging public T cell receptors. The number of donors typed differed by locus, with 629-630 for A, B, C, DRB1 and DQB1, approximately 500 for DQA1, about 610 for DPA1, and around 430 for DPB1. To predict cytomegalovirus infection status, the study combined high-throughput TCR immunosequencing, statistical association of individual TCRs with disease status, and machine learning.

The cohort consisted of 650 to 850 healthy bone marrow donors. At the time of sampling, every cohort member was nominally healthy, though immune exposures that went unrecorded were likely present. The donor tested CMV seronegative, placing the donor among the approximately 400 seronegative members of the cohort. Each donor provided a peripheral blood sample, and peripheral blood mononuclear cells were used for TCR beta sequencing. Genomic DNA extraction from the blood cell samples was performed with the Qiagen DNeasy Blood Extraction Kit. Study-wide findings and limitations: A further reported finding was that TCR beta sequences accurately predicted the HLA-A and HLA-B alleles for most subjects in the first cohort. A cluster of highly shared sequence variants was judged likely to represent a technical artifact of the sequencing pipeline. An earlier analysis of approximately 500 of the donors showed that most TCR beta V segments appeared in productive rearrangements either about 90% or about 30% of the time, which broadly matched IMGT annotations. In a later analysis, HLA-associated TCR beta chains showed more clonal expansion and lower generation probabilities than non-associated chains that were equally common. Strong co-occurrence of HLA alleles, especially DR and DQ, made assigning TCR associations to individual alleles difficult. Three of the identified cytomegalovirus-associated TCR beta chains were confirmed in vitro to be specific for cytomegalovirus antigens. The study listed over 150 TCR beta chains as associated with cytomegalovirus. The earlier analysis of nearly 600 of the donors excluded over 15 rarely observed V segments, including chromosome 9 orphons, because counts were too low. HLA typing was unavailable for some donors at each locus, so association tests used only the typed subset. The classifier was reported to diagnose cytomegalovirus status with high specificity and sensitivity in both the original and validation cohorts. According to a later analysis, TCR association rates differed among HLA loci, with DRB1 alleles showing the most associated TCRs and HLA-C alleles showing the fewest. In a later analysis, several top co-occurrence clusters were reported to appear linked to parvovirus B19, influenza, CMV and Epstein-Barr virus. Specific HLA alleles were associated with 15,000 to 20,000 TCR beta sequences at a false discovery rate of 0.05 in a later analysis. The only immune exposure information available for the cohort was CMV serostatus. According to a later analysis, most CMV-associated TCR beta chains appeared to be HLA-restricted, and the HLA associations seemed to be driven largely by CMV exposure. Across donors, most TCR sequences were observed very rarely, whereas some public TCRs were present in many individuals. Because the 87-base-pair reads could not distinguish some IMGT-functional V segments, including TRBV6-2 and TRBV6-3, those segments were excluded. The cohort was sequenced for TCR beta chains only, and without alpha or paired-chain data the features that could be detected were limited. Linkage disequilibrium might explain the correlated functional status among segregating V segments, but an unknown experimental factor could not be ruled out. In a later genetic analysis, a missense DCLRE1C variant was associated with V-gene and J-gene trimming of TCR beta chains, and the association was replicated in an independent cohort. According to a later genetic analysis, donors in an Asian-associated ancestry cluster had fewer N-insertions in productive TCRs than the roughly 700-donor mean. It was suggested by the authors that the approach could potentially be generalized to other disease states and immunological phenotypes. Presence/absence analyses assumed roughly uniform sequencing depth across donors, an assumption that may not hold.

The receptor library was made with the immunoSEQ multiplex PCR assay. A mixture of 60 forward primers for TCR Vbeta segments and 13 reverse primers for TCR Jbeta segments was used in the multiplex PCR. The CDR3 region of rearranged TCR beta genes was amplified from genomic DNA with a multiplex PCR assay. On the Illumina HiSeq System, the amplified TCR beta libraries were sequenced as 87-base-pair reads. The authors processed their data as follows. A later analysis counted some 80 million unique TCR beta chains across the 640 or so repertoires, and around 12 million of these chains were shared by at least two donors. To remove PCR and sequencing errors, raw reads were error-corrected and collapsed into unique sequences using a nearest-neighbor algorithm that merged closely related sequences. CDR3 sequences were aligned to IMGT reference sequences to assign V, D and J gene segments. Each retained sequence needed at least a six-nucleotide match to both a V gene segment and a J gene segment. A rearrangement was called productive if the CDR3 had no stop codons and remained in frame with V and J, and every other rearrangement was called non-productive. CDR3 was defined by IMGT convention, running from the second conserved V-encoded cysteine to the conserved J-encoded phenylalanine. The earlier analysis of 587 of the donors excluded sequences that lacked an unambiguous match to a single V gene segment. In an earlier analysis of some 590 of the donors, a V segment was called functional when productive rearrangements were above 56.7%, and segregating when the standard deviation between donors exceeded 5%. To diagnose cytomegalovirus status from the catalog of TCR beta chain sequences, a statistical classification framework was built. In a later analysis, TCR nucleotide sequences were compared against IMGT/GENE-DB human TR gene sequences so that V and J genes could be assigned. The TCRdist pipeline was used in a later analysis to assign CDR3 sequences and most-parsimonious VDJ recombination scenarios. In a later analysis, each TCR beta chain was defined by its CDR3 amino acid sequence together with its V-gene family, and reads lacking a unique V-gene family were excluded. To address suspected cross-contamination and a sequencing artifact, a later analysis removed a few hundred highly shared, low-generation-probability nucleotide sequences. In a later analysis, a clonal expansion index was calculated for each public chain from normalized within-repertoire ranks of inferred template counts. Generation probabilities in a later analysis came from a VDJ recombination model fitted to out-of-frame rearrangements, and those results were checked against IGoR. In a later analysis, hypergeometric tests were used to score TCR-TCR, TCR-HLA and TCR-CMV co-occurrence, with a repertoire-size bias correction applied to TCR pairs. In a later analysis, false discovery rates were estimated by permuting HLA or CMV assignments 20 times. A later analysis grouped co-occurring TCRs with DBSCAN, adding TCRdist sequence similarity when clustering within HLA-allele-positive subsets. Repertoires with fewer than 30,000 or more than 120,000 public chains were left out of co-occurrence clustering, as were about five repertoires with anomalous nucleotide sharing. TCRdb retrieved this table from immuneACCESS and kept in-frame rearrangements only. Not all clones are present; in checked studies, unresolved V genes account for under half, and no reason is known for the remainder. V, J and clone size reflect that table, while D and trimming were determined from the DNA. This sample lists 120,000 or so clones; about three quarters were detected once. Less than 4.5% of the sample rests with the top ten.

This clone was observed a single time. What antigen it recognizes has not been identified. One base away there is no much larger clone; base qualities are not given. V is shortened by 3 bases, J by 0 bases, and the region joining them spans 17 bases. The germline V gene gives CDR1 as MDHEN and CDR2 as SYDVKM. The CDR3 covers 17 residues, taking in both the cysteine and the phenylalanine. Only the CDR3 DNA stays, 51 bases, in frame from base 1. Input material: PBMCs. The sequence joins TRBV28 to TRBJ1-1; 5 matching bases give a weak D call of TRBD1. The sequence derives from a man between 25 and 39 years old in good health and CMV-seronegative. CDR3 protein: CASSFYDQGRVNTEAFF. The DNA reads as follows: TGTGCCAGCAGTTTTTATGATCAGGGTCGCGTGAACACTGAAGCTTTCTTT.